This TCR beta chain is drawn from a study of cytomegalovirus exposure and HLA in healthy donors (dated by TCRdb to the late 2010s). A note on the overall study: The 500 to 800 repertoires of the first cohort and the 120 validation repertoires were produced on the same platform, according to a later analysis. The aim of the study was to test whether cataloging public T cell receptors could identify signatures of past pathogen exposure. A separate validation cohort of 100 to 150 different subjects was used in addition to the approximately 670-subject first cohort. High-throughput TCR immunosequencing, statistical association of individual TCRs with disease status, and machine learning were combined to predict cytomegalovirus infection status. Overall study results and their limits: Subsequent analysis determined that TCRs grouped into clusters in the first cohort also showed a tendency toward co-occurrence across the 90 to 150 validation repertoires, and roughly 94% of cluster scores exceeded 0. In vitro tests confirmed that a few of the cytomegalovirus-associated TCR beta chains recognize cytomegalovirus antigens. The classifier was reported to diagnose cytomegalovirus status with high specificity and sensitivity in both the original cohort and the validation cohort. A total of 150 to 200 TCR beta chains were listed by the study as associated with cytomegalovirus. The authors suggested that the approach could potentially be generalized to other disease states and immunological phenotypes. Most TCR sequences were observed very rarely across donors, whereas some public TCRs were present in many individuals. The validation cohort had no HLA typing available for a later analysis, so co-occurrence within that cohort was assessed over all 130 or so repertoires.

In regard to this clone: The specificity of this receptor is unknown. Base qualities are not provided; no much larger clone lies one nucleotide away.

The donors belonged to the validation cohort of around 130 subjects, which was separate from the roughly 670-subject first cohort. The method was the immunoSEQ multiplex PCR assay. Processing in the source paper ran as follows. To diagnose cytomegalovirus status from the catalog of TCR beta chain sequences, a statistical classification framework was built. This immuneACCESS table, as held by TCRdb, lists in-frame sequences with V and J called but not all clones. Of the missing ones, under half trace to an unresolved V gene in checked studies; the others have no known cause. V, J and clone size reflect that table, while D and trimming were determined from the DNA. Here the sample has about 60,000 clones; 85% to 95% occur a single time. Jointly, the top ten make up around 7% of the sample. Material for sequencing was PBMCs. This TCR was sampled from a woman younger than 35 in good health and CMV-seropositive.

The CDR3 is CASRWGSNTEAFF. The DNA sequence is TGTGCCAGCAGGTGGGGCTCGAACACTGAAGCTTTCTTT. The chain is made from TRBV2 and TRBJ1-1; TRBD1 is a possible D gene, resting on 5 matching bases. V is clipped by 6 bases and J by 1 base, and the sequence between their germline boundaries is 9 bases long. The CDR3 numbers 13 residues from cysteine through phenylalanine. Just CDR3 DNA is preserved here, 39 bases in frame from base 1. From a lookup of the germline V gene, CDR1 and CDR2 are SNHLY and FYNNEI.